One sample yielded the 15 T cell receptor beta chains listed below, sequenced in a study of control samples from healthy donors and cancer patients. Generated by immunoSEQ multiplex PCR, the TCRdb table keeps only in-frame clones and is missing some. The top ten hold roughly a fifth of the sample, which has around 29,000 clones, 79% seen once. The sequenced sample was PBMCs. All receptors derive from a man between 60 and 75 years old with head and neck cancer.

The chain is built from TRBV18 and TRBJ2-7; D is unclear. From germline, CDR1 is KGHSH and CDR2 LQKENI. Trimming took off 0 bases at V and 5 bases at J, with 11 bases between the two ends. The CDR3 has 14 residues. CDR3 sequence (DNA): TGTGCCAGCTCACCACCGCTAGTTGCCAACGAGCAGTACTTC. The encoded protein is CASSPPLVANEQYF. Combining the CDR3 with reference TRBV18 and TRBJ2-7 gives the whole variable domain NAGVMQNPRHLVRRRGQEARLRCSPMKGHSHVYWYRQLPEEGLKFMVYLQKENIIDESGMPKERFSAEFPKEGPSILRIQQVVRGDSAAYFCASSPPLVANEQYFGPGTRLTVT.

The chain couples TRBV2 to TRBJ1-3; D remains ambiguous. Germline CDR1 reads SNHLY; CDR2 reads FYNNEI. Deletions cut 5 bases from V and 0 bases from J, with 17 bases between. There are 17 residues in the CDR3. The CDR3 sequence is CASSIWEYIHSGNTIYF. CDR3 DNA sequence: TGTGCCAGCAGTATATGGGAGTACATTCACTCTGGAAACACCATATATTTT.

This clone was recorded once. The chain links TRBV15 to TRBJ1-1; D remains unclear. The length of the CDR3 is 14 residues. The germline gives CDR1 LNHNV, CDR2 YYDKDF (reference sequence). Trimming left V 4 bases short and J 6 bases short, with 15 bases between. CDR3 sequence reads: CATSKSLTNAEAFF. The CDR3 DNA sequence: TGTGCCACCAGCAAGTCCCTGACCAACGCTGAAGCTTTCTTT.

V gene TRBV29-1 combines with J gene TRBJ1-6; no definite D call. CDR1 and CDR2 (germline): SQVTM, ANQGSEA. The V and J ends lost 4 bases and 0 bases respectively, with 4 bases between them. The CDR3 totals 13 residues. As DNA, the CDR3 is TGCAGCGTTGCTCCCTCCTATAATTCACCCCTCCACTTT. This codes for CSVAPSYNSPLHF.

The chain combines TRBV7-9 with TRBJ2-1; TRBD1 is a possible D gene (5 bases). The CDR3 spans 13 residues. Germline CDR1 reads SEHNR; CDR2 reads FQNEAQ (reference sequence). V was pared by 5 bases and J by 5 bases, with 10 bases between. CDR3: CASSIQGDNEQFF. The DNA for the CDR3 is TGTGCCAGCAGCATTCAGGGTGACAATGAGCAGTTCTTC.

The V call is TRBV12-3 or TRBV12-4, the J call TRBJ2-5; 7 bases fit TRBD2. Trimming removed 10 bases from V and 4 bases from J; junction bases left unmatched: 9. The CDR3 length is 13 residues. The CDR3 spells CATYPGGGETQYF. DNA of the CDR3: TGTGCCACCTATCCTGGGGGGGGAGAGACCCAGTACTTC.

This clone was observed a single time. V gene TRBV19 combines with J gene TRBJ2-7, with 8 positions matching TRBD1. After removal of 3 bases from V and 0 bases from J, the junction contained 1 base not matched to a gene. The CDR3 totals 14 residues. CDR1 and CDR2 from the germline V gene are LNHDA and SQIVND (reference sequence). The DNA for the CDR3 is TGTGCCAGTAGTATCGGACAGGGCTCCTACGAGCAGTACTTC. It is translated as CASSIGQGSYEQYF.

V usage is TRBV5-1 and J usage is TRBJ2-3; TRBD1 agrees at 7 bases. V was clipped by 7 bases and J by 6 bases; unmatched bases: 11. The CDR3 loop spans 14 amino acids. The germline V gene encodes CDR1 SGHRS and CDR2 YFSETQ. In DNA, the CDR3 is TGCGCCAGCGAGAGGCAGGGGGACGGGGATACGCAGTATTTT. Its translation is CASERQGDGDTQYF.

The CDR3 loop reads CASSSDTGTYNSPLHF. The DNA of the CDR3 is TGTGCCAGCAGCTCGGACACGGGCACCTATAATTCACCCCTCCACTTT. The chain joins TRBV7-9 to TRBJ1-6, with a weak D call TRBD1 (5 bases). Trimming cost V 4 bases and J 2 bases, with 12 bases left between them. The CDR3 runs to 16 residues. The V gene's germline CDR1 is SEHNR and CDR2 FQNEAQ (reference sequence).

This chain connects TRBV7-2 to TRBJ1-2; D is unclear. From germline, CDR1 is SGHTA and CDR2 FQGNSA. V dropped 4 bases and J dropped 4 bases, with 22 bases sitting between them. The CDR3 length is 17 residues. DNA for the CDR3: TGTGCCAGCAGCTCCCCCAACCCCGGTTTGGGTGCCTATGGCTACACCTTC. This gives the protein CASSSPNPGLGAYGYTF. The variable domain in full, with the rest retrieved from reference TRBV7-2 and TRBJ1-2, is GAGVSQSPSNKVTEKGKDVELRCDPISGHTALYWYRQSLGQGLEFLIYFQGNSAPDKSGLPSDRFSAERTGGSVSTLTIQRTQQEDSAVYLCASSSPNPGLGAYGYTFGSGTRLTVV.

The chain has TRBV11-2 and TRBJ1-2; TRBD1 matches at 10 bases. V shed 4 bases, J shed 3 bases, and the junction held 8 bases outside the gene matches. CDR3 length: 16 residues. Germline lookup yields CDR1 SGHAT and CDR2 FQNNGV. This CDR3 reads CASSSPRQGAYYGYTF. The CDR3 nucleotides are TGTGCCAGCAGCTCCCCCCGACAGGGGGCCTACTATGGCTACACCTTC.

The J gene is TRBJ1-5, the V gene TRBV19; 9 nucleotides align to TRBD1. V lost 4 bases to trimming and J lost 4 bases; unmatched junction nucleotides: 11. Germline V gives CDR1 LNHDA, CDR2 SQIVND (reference sequence). This CDR3 contains 17 residues. CDR3 in amino acids: CASSRPGQGLANQPQHF. Written as DNA, the CDR3 is TGTGCCAGTAGTAGACCGGGACAGGGATTAGCAAATCAGCCCCAGCATTTT.

This chain links TRBV7-3 with TRBJ2-1; TRBD2 agrees at 12 bases. The CDR3 loop spans 16 amino acids. Germline CDR1 and CDR2: SGHTA and FQGTGA. Trimming at V came to 5 bases and at J to 5 bases, leaving 7 bases not matched to a gene. The CDR3 protein is CASSLPGLAGNNEQFF. DNA for the CDR3: TGTGCCAGCAGCCTCCCGGGACTAGCGGGCAACAATGAGCAGTTCTTC.

The rearrangement joins TRBV6-5 to TRBJ1-5; no clear D gene. The CDR3 length is 15 residues. Per the germline V gene, CDR1 is MNHEY and CDR2 is SVGAGI. The ends were cut back, 6 bases at V and 0 bases at J, with 12 bases in the middle. CDR3 sequence reads: CASRGGSYSNQPQHF. The CDR3 DNA sequence: TGTGCCAGCAGAGGAGGTAGCTATAGCAATCAGCCCCAGCATTTT.

The table lists this clone with a count of one. This sequence joins TRBV28 and TRBJ2-7, with TRBD2 as a possible D gene (6 bases). The V end lost 2 bases, the J end lost 3 bases, and 8 bases lay between the germline ends. Germline assignment: CDR1 MDHEN and CDR2 SYDVKM. The CDR3 is 13 residues long. The DNA of the CDR3 is TGTGCCAGCAGTTTAGGGGGGAACTACGAGCAGTACTTC. Its translation is CASSLGGNYEQYF.